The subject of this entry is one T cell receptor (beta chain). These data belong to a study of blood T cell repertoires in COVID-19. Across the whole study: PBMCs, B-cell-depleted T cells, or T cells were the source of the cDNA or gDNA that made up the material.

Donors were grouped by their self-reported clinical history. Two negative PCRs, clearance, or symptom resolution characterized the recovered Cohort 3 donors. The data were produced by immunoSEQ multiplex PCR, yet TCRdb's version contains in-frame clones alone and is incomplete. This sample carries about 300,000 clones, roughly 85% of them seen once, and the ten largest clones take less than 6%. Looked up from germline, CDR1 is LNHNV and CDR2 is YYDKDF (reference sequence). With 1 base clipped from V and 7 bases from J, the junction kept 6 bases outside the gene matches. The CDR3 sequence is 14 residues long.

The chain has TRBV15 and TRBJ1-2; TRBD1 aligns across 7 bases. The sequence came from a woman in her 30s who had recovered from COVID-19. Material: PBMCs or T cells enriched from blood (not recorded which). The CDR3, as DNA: TGTGCCACCAGCAGAGGGACAGGCGCCGGTGGCTACACCTTC. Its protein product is CATSRGTGAGGYTF.